This T cell receptor beta chain comes out of a study of radiotherapy plus CTLA-4 blockade in lung cancer. With 0 bases clipped from V and 4 bases from J, the junction kept 3 bases outside the gene matches. The germline V gene encodes CDR1 LGHNA and CDR2 YNFKEQ. The CDR3 length is 15 residues. Focal radiation and CTLA-4 blockade (ipilimumab) were tested in chemo-refractory metastatic non-small-cell lung cancer patients. Assay used: immunoSEQ multiplex PCR; TCRdb lists only in-frame clones, some missing. The sample contains about 91,000 clones, 72% of which appear only once. The sequence was obtained from a human donor with non-small cell lung cancer that progressed on radiotherapy plus ipilimumab. The chain links TRBV4-2 to TRBJ2-5; 9 bases match TRBD2. The sequencing here drew on peripheral blood, taken from a patient treated with radiotherapy plus ipilimumab. The CDR3 DNA follows: TGTGCCAGCAGCCAAGAGCTAGCGGGGATAGAGACCCAGTACTTC. This translates into CASSQELAGIETQYF.